These 32 T cell receptor beta chains were all obtained from the same sample, sequenced in a study of PD-1 blockade in classical Hodgkin lymphoma. Profiling relied on immunoSEQ multiplex PCR, and the TCRdb table lists in-frame clones only, not all of them. The profile shows under 100,000 clones, nearly 95% of them singletons. Each of the patients experienced relapse following autologous stem cell transplantation, and their brentuximab vedotin exposure differed. The specimen was peripheral blood mononuclear cells (PBMCs), collected before the second cycle of nivolumab. All receptors derive from a human donor with classical Hodgkin lymphoma.

The chain couples TRBV29-1 to TRBJ2-7; 8 nucleotides line up with TRBD2. This CDR3 has 14 amino acids. CDR1 is SQVTM, CDR2 ANQGSEA, per germline. The V segment lost 3 bases and the J segment 8 bases; nucleotides outside the gene matches: 12. The CDR3 DNA sequence: TGCAGCGTTGATTCCGGCGGGAGGTCCTCCCAGCAGTACTTC. This encodes CSVDSGGRSSQQYF.

The chain has TRBV5-1 and TRBJ1-1; 7 bases are shared with TRBD1. The CDR3 runs to 16 residues. Germline-derived CDR1 and CDR2 are SGHRS and YFSETQ. Germline trimming cut 0 bases from V and 5 bases from J; bases unmatched to any gene: 10. DNA of the CDR3: TGCGCCAGCAGCTTGGCAGGGACAGACCAGAATACTGAAGCTTTCTTT. Protein product: CASSLAGTDQNTEAFF.

The rearrangement uses TRBV10-1 and TRBJ1-2; D is unresolved. Germline V gene lookup returns CDR1 WNHNN and CDR2 SYGVQD (reference sequence). V lost 10 bases to trimming and J lost 5 bases, with 23 bases between them. The CDR3 spans 15 residues. CDR3 loop: CAIYPRAGALYGYTF. CDR3 nucleotides: TGCGCCATCTACCCGAGGGCAGGAGCTTTATATGGCTACACCTTC.

This chain connects TRBV5-4 to TRBJ2-7, with TRBD2 identical over 11 bases. Germline assignment: CDR1 SGHNT and CDR2 YYREEE (reference sequence). This CDR3 has 14 residues. V lost 4 bases to trimming and J lost 2 bases; unmatched junction nucleotides: 2. This CDR3 is CASSTGLAAYEQYF. In DNA, the CDR3 is TGTGCCAGCAGCACGGGACTAGCGGCCTACGAGCAGTACTTC.

This clone was seen once. The J gene is TRBJ2-3, the V gene TRBV28; D is ambiguous. Germline loops: CDR1 MDHEN, CDR2 SYDVKM. Trimming removed 7 bases from V and 7 bases from J, with 18 bases in between. CDR3 length: 14 amino acids. The CDR3 sequence is CASTIRGRGYTQYF. The CDR3, as DNA: TGTGCCAGCACCATCCGTGGGCGCGGATATACGCAGTATTTT.

The genes are TRBV7-9 and TRBJ2-1; D is unresolved. Germline assignment: CDR1 SEHNR and CDR2 FQNEAQ (reference sequence). The V and J ends lost 5 bases and 4 bases respectively, with 18 bases between them. CDR3 size: 16 residues. CDR3 loop: CASSPVLGGAYNEQFF. The CDR3 nucleotides read TGTGCCAGCAGCCCCGTCCTGGGCGGCGCATACAATGAGCAGTTCTTC.

The gene calls are TRBV28 and TRBJ2-7, with a tentative D call TRBD2 (5 bases). CDR1 is MDHEN, CDR2 SYDVKM, per germline. The ends were cut back, 6 bases at V and 0 bases at J, with 18 bases in the middle. This CDR3 comprises 16 residues. The CDR3 DNA is TGTGCCAGCAGCCCTTCGGGGATGGAGAGCTCCTACGAGCAGTACTTC. It is translated as CASSPSGMESSYEQYF.

The rearrangement links TRBV9 to TRBJ2-1; D is perhaps TRBD2 (6 bases). Between the trimmed V and J ends, which lost 0 bases and 3 bases, there was a span of 13 bases. CDR3 length: 16 amino acids. Per the germline V gene, CDR1 is SGDLS and CDR2 is YYNGEE. CDR3 nucleotide sequence: TGTGCCAGCAGCGTAGATGCGGGCGGGATCTACAATGAGCAGTTCTTC. Its protein product is CASSVDAGGIYNEQFF.

The chain has TRBV10-3 and TRBJ1-2, with 11 bases aligning to TRBD1. The CDR3 consists of 16 residues. V was clipped by 6 bases and J by 6 bases; unmatched bases: 12. CDR1 ENHRY and CDR2 SYGVKD come from the germline V gene. CDR3 nucleotides: TGTGCCATCAGGAGAGACACCCCGGACAGGGGGCATGGCTACACCTTC. Protein product: CAIRRDTPDRGHGYTF.

The rearrangement joins TRBV19 to TRBJ2-6; 10 positions agree with TRBD1. The V gene end was trimmed by 5 bases and the J gene end by 0 bases; junction bases not matched to a gene: 13. CDR1 and CDR2 (germline): LNHDA, SQIVND (reference sequence). The CDR3 runs 20 residues. The CDR3 reads CASSHPSRTGGSSGANVLTF. CDR3 nucleotides: TGTGCCAGTAGTCACCCGTCCCGGACAGGGGGAAGCTCTGGGGCCAACGTCCTGACTTTC.

The J gene is TRBJ2-1, the V gene TRBV7-3, with unresolved D. The length of the CDR3 is 15 residues. CDR1 is SGHTA and CDR2 is FQGTGA in the germline V gene. The V gene lost 4 bases and the J gene lost 0 bases, with 10 bases spanning the gap. This chain's CDR3 is CASSYNSISYNEQFF. CDR3 DNA: TGTGCCAGCAGCTATAACTCCATCTCCTACAATGAGCAGTTCTTC.

The CDR3, as DNA: TGTGCCAGCAGTGTCCAAGGGGGGGCGGTTAACTATGGCTACACCTTC. Residues: CASSVQGGAVNYGYTF. The chain couples TRBV28 to TRBJ1-2, with TRBD1 as a possible D gene (6 bases). The CDR3 length is 16 residues. CDR1 and CDR2 (germline): MDHEN, SYDVKM. The V gene lost 5 bases and the J gene lost 1 base, with 17 bases spanning the gap.

This rearrangement joins TRBV30 to TRBJ2-1, with a possible D match to TRBD2 (5 bases). Trimming shortened V by 5 bases and J by 4 bases, and 18 bases separated the two germline ends. The CDR3 totals 15 residues. CDR1 is GTSNPN, CDR2 SVGIG, per germline (reference sequence). CDR3 amino acids: CAWGFRGRGYNEQFF. Here the CDR3 DNA reads TGTGCCTGGGGCTTTCGTGGGAGAGGGTACAATGAGCAGTTCTTC. Supplemented by reference TRBV30 and TRBJ2-1, the full variable domain reads SQTIHQWPATLVQPVGSPLSLECTVEGTSNPNLYWYRQAAGRGLQLLFYSVGIGQISSEVPQNLSASRPQDRQFILSSKKLLLSDSGFYLCAWGFRGRGYNEQFFGPGTRLTVL.

Remarks on this clone: Within the sample, other DNA sequences also encode this same CDR3. V and J are TRBV5-1 and TRBJ2-3, with 12 bases lining up with TRBD2. The ends lost 3 bases at V and 6 bases at J; junction bases unmatched: 5. The CDR3 has 15 amino acids. Germline-derived CDR1 and CDR2 are SGHRS and YFSETQ. Here the CDR3 reads CASSSTSGGRDTQYF. The CDR3 DNA is TGCGCCAGCAGCTCTACTAGCGGGGGGAGGGATACGCAGTATTTT.

The V call is TRBV28, the J call TRBJ1-5, with a tentative D call TRBD1 (6 bases). CDR3 size: 14 residues. V lost 10 bases to trimming and J lost 0 bases, with 13 bases between them. Germline CDR1 is MDHEN and CDR2 is SYDVKM. CDR3 residues: CATRTGISNQPQHF. DNA for the CDR3: TGTGCCACTCGCACAGGGATTAGCAATCAGCCCCAGCATTTT.

The chain carries TRBV7-9 and TRBJ2-7; 7 nucleotides match TRBD2. CDR3 length: 18 amino acids. The J segment lost 0 bases and the V segment lost 2 bases, leaving 13 bases of the junction unmatched. Germline V gives CDR1 SEHNR, CDR2 FQNEAQ (reference sequence). The CDR3 reads CASSLPAGQRGSSYEQYF. The CDR3 region has the DNA TGTGCCAGCAGCTTACCCGCTGGGCAGCGGGGAAGCTCCTACGAGCAGTACTTC.

The genes are TRBV2 and TRBJ1-2; D is possibly TRBD1 (5 bases). The germline V gene has CDR1 SNHLY and CDR2 FYNNEI. The CDR3 is 16 amino acids. Trimming left V 0 bases short and J 4 bases short, with 15 bases between. CDR3 protein: CASSEAPGGGSYGYTF. Written as DNA, the CDR3 is TGTGCCAGCAGTGAAGCACCGGGGGGAGGGAGCTATGGCTACACCTTC.

The chain is built from TRBV7-9 and TRBJ1-2; D may be TRBD1 (5 bases). Deletions cut 5 bases from V and 4 bases from J, with 11 bases between. The length of the CDR3 is 13 residues. Germline loops: CDR1 SEHNR, CDR2 FQNEAQ (reference sequence). The CDR3 loop reads CASSQGPGYGYTF. The CDR3 nucleotides are TGTGCCAGCAGCCAGGGACCTGGCTATGGCTACACCTTC.

J is TRBJ2-7 and V is TRBV9; TRBD2 matches at 7 bases. J lost 4 bases, V lost 2 bases, and 6 bases had no gene match. The CDR3 spans 14 residues. Germline lookup yields CDR1 SGDLS and CDR2 YYNGEE. The CDR3 DNA sequence: TGTGCCAGCAGCGTTGGCGGGAGAGGGTACGAGCAGTACTTC. This sequence encodes CASSVGGRGYEQYF.

The V call is TRBV6-1, the J call TRBJ2-3; the match to TRBD2 covers 11 bases. The CDR3 loop spans 15 amino acids. J was trimmed by 5 bases and V by 5 bases; bases with no gene match: 6. Looked up from germline, CDR1 is MNHNS and CDR2 is SASEGT. CDR3 region: CASSLSGRGGDTQYF. The CDR3, as DNA: TGTGCCAGCAGTCTTAGCGGGAGGGGAGGAGATACGCAGTATTTT.

This clone was observed once. The chain joins TRBV19 to TRBJ1-3, with TRBD1 as a possible D gene (6 bases). This CDR3 is 15 amino acids long. Between the trimmed V and J ends, which lost 4 bases and 0 bases, there was a span of 10 bases. Germline V gene lookup returns CDR1 LNHDA and CDR2 SQIVND (reference sequence). This CDR3 is CASSTTGRSGNTIYF. The CDR3 nucleotides read TGTGCCAGTAGTACTACAGGGCGCTCTGGAAACACCATATATTTT.

The gene calls are TRBV6-6 and TRBJ1-4; TRBD1 aligns across 8 bases. Per the germline V gene, CDR1 is MNHNY and CDR2 is SVGAGI (reference sequence). V gave up 6 bases and J gave up 7 bases; unmatched junction bases: 7. The length of the CDR3 is 14 residues. The CDR3 protein is CASSKTGTGEKLFF. DNA of the CDR3: TGTGCCAGCAGCAAAACCGGGACAGGTGAAAAACTGTTTTTT.

In this sample, this clone turned up once. The rearrangement links TRBV29-1 to TRBJ1-4; TRBD1 matches 8 bases. The germline gives CDR1 SQVTM, CDR2 ANQGSEA. The CDR3 runs to 13 residues. The J segment lost 2 bases and the V segment lost 6 bases, leaving 2 bases of the junction unmatched. CDR3: CSVGTGTNEKLFF. In nucleotides, the CDR3 is TGCAGCGTGGGGACAGGCACTAATGAAAAACTGTTTTTT.

The V call is TRBV6-1, the J call TRBJ1-2; 7 positions agree with TRBD1. V lost 6 bases and J lost 4; bases outside the gene matches: 11. This CDR3 region has 15 residues. Per germline, CDR1 MNHNS and CDR2 SASEGT. The CDR3 DNA is TGTGCCAGCAGCTTCGGACAGGCCGATACCTATGGCTACACCTTC. This gives the protein CASSFGQADTYGYTF.

The chain recombines TRBV30 with TRBJ2-7; 10 nucleotides align to TRBD1. The CDR3 has 15 amino acids. J gave up 4 bases and V 1 base, and 7 bases lay outside the gene matches. Looked up from germline, CDR1 is GTSNPN and CDR2 is SVGIG (reference sequence). The CDR3 sequence: CAWSGQGASKYEQYF. In nucleotides, the CDR3 is TGTGCCTGGAGTGGACAGGGGGCCTCAAAGTACGAGCAGTACTTC.

This sequence joins TRBV27 and TRBJ1-3; 9 bases align to TRBD1. Germline CDR1 MNHEY, CDR2 SMNVEV (reference sequence). V trimming: 2 bases; J trimming: 1 base; junction bases outside the gene matches: 6. CDR3 size: 17 residues. In DNA form, the CDR3 reads TGTGCCAGCAGTTTACCCCGCGGGACAGGGTCTGGAAACACCATATATTTT. This sequence encodes CASSLPRGTGSGNTIYF.

The genes are TRBV2 and TRBJ1-2; tentative D call: TRBD1 (6 bases). Germline V gene lookup returns CDR1 SNHLY and CDR2 FYNNEI. Trimming left V 4 bases short and J 6 bases short, with 15 bases between. The CDR3 has 14 amino acids. CDR3 amino acids: CASSGQVALDGYTF. The CDR3 DNA follows: TGTGCCAGCAGTGGACAGGTCGCTTTGGATGGCTACACCTTC.

This rearrangement joins TRBV14 to TRBJ2-7, with 12 bases fitting TRBD2. The V and J ends lost 3 bases and 4 bases, in that order; junction bases with no gene match: 7. Germline loops: CDR1 SGHDN, CDR2 FVKESK. The CDR3 runs 16 residues. CDR3 DNA: TGTGCCAGCAGCCATCAACTAGCGGGAGGAGTATACGAGCAGTACTTC. It encodes CASSHQLAGGVYEQYF.

Only one count was recorded for this clone. The chain carries TRBV28 and TRBJ1-1, with D perhaps matching TRBD1 (6 bases). The V gene's germline CDR1 is MDHEN and CDR2 SYDVKM. Trimming left V 6 bases short and J 0 bases short, with 14 bases between. The CDR3 has 15 amino acids. CDR3 loop: CASSPPTGLNTEAFF. Written as DNA, the CDR3 is TGTGCCAGCAGCCCCCCGACAGGACTGAACACTGAAGCTTTCTTT.

The chain recombines TRBV29-1 with TRBJ2-1, with 9 bases fitting TRBD2. Germline CDR1 reads SQVTM; CDR2 reads ANQGSEA. V shed 2 bases and J 8 bases; nucleotides not matched to a gene: 4. This CDR3 comprises 13 residues. CDR3 in DNA: TGCAGCGTTGAAAGACTAGCGGTCCATGAGCAGTTCTTC. Its translation is CSVERLAVHEQFF.

The rearrangement joins TRBV5-6 to TRBJ2-5; 9 nucleotides match TRBD1. V trimming: 1 base; J trimming: 5 bases; junction bases outside the gene matches: 15. There are 18 residues in the CDR3. Per the germline V gene, CDR1 is SGHDT and CDR2 is YYEEEE. The CDR3 nucleotides read TGTGCCAGCAGCTTGAGCCGGGGGACACAGGGGGCAGGGGAGACCCAGTACTTC. It codes for CASSLSRGTQGAGETQYF.

V is TRBV27 and J is TRBJ2-5; D is unclear. The DNA end favors TRBJ2-7, so the J call may be wrong. The germline gives CDR1 MNHEY, CDR2 SMNVEV (reference sequence). The CDR3 totals 16 residues. The CDR3 sequence is CASSLPRTETSYEQYF. As DNA, the CDR3 is TGTGCCAGCAGTTTACCACGGACGGAGACTTCCTACGAGCAGTACTTC.